The 8 T cell receptor beta chains reported below all come from one sample, sequenced in a study of blood T cell repertoires in COVID-19. Method: immunoSEQ multiplex PCR; TCRdb's copy keeps in-frame clones and lacks some. The sample contains over 300,000 clones, more than 75% of which appear only once. The material sequenced was PBMCs or T cells enriched from blood (not recorded which). These TCRs come from a woman between 18 and 30 years old who had recovered from COVID-19.

The chain links TRBV7-9 to TRBJ1-4, with no clear D. Germline V CDR1 and CDR2: SEHNR, FQNEAQ (reference sequence). The CDR3 extends over 14 amino acids. V lost 5 bases and J lost 5, with 12 bases in between. CDR3 sequence reads: CASSTASGNEKLFF. CDR3 DNA: TGTGCCAGCAGCACAGCAAGTGGGAATGAAAAACTGTTTTTT. Supplemented by reference TRBV7-9 and TRBJ1-4, the full variable domain reads DTGVSQNPRHKITKRGQNVTFRCDPISEHNRLYWYRQTLGQGPEFLTYFQNEAQLEKSRLLSDRFSAERPKGSFSTLEIQRTEQGDSAMYLCASSTASGNEKLFFGSGTQLSVL.

This clone has only one observation. The chain couples TRBV25-1 to TRBJ1-4; tentative D call: TRBD1 (6 bases). The CDR3 loop spans 15 amino acids. V dropped 4 bases and J dropped 7 bases, with 16 bases sitting between them. Germline V gene data show CDR1 as MGHDK and CDR2 as SYGVNS. In nucleotides, the CDR3 is TGTGCCAGCAGTGGTATACAGGGAAGGACTGAAAAACTGTTTTTT. Translation gives CASSGIQGRTEKLFF.

The chain joins TRBV4-2 to TRBJ1-5; a weak D match, TRBD1 (6 bases). V was shortened by 3 bases and J by 7 bases, with 16 bases between the two germline ends. This CDR3 spans 15 amino acids. Looked up from germline, CDR1 is LGHNA and CDR2 is YNFKEQ. This chain's CDR3 is CASSHGGAPGQPQHF. For the CDR3, the DNA is TGTGCCAGCAGCCATGGGGGGGCGCCGGGCCAGCCCCAGCATTTT.

This clone was observed a few times. The chain has TRBV4-1 and TRBJ2-7; the D gene is possibly TRBD1 (6 bases). The CDR3 extends over 15 amino acids. Trimming took off 0 bases at V and 6 bases at J, with 15 bases between the two ends. The V gene's germline CDR1 is MGHRA and CDR2 YSYEKL. CDR3 amino acids: CASSQERQGNGEQYF. As DNA, the CDR3 is TGCGCCAGCAGCCAAGAGAGGCAGGGGAACGGCGAGCAGTACTTC.

The genes are TRBV7-9 and TRBJ1-2, with 8 bases fitting TRBD1. V shed 4 bases and J 4 bases; nucleotides not matched to a gene: 11. CDR3 length equals 16 residues. In germline, CDR1 is SEHNR, CDR2 FQNEAQ (reference sequence). The CDR3 spells CASSSSGTGLFYGYTF. Written as DNA, the CDR3 is TGTGCCAGCAGCTCGTCCGGGACAGGTCTTTTCTATGGCTACACCTTC.

V usage is TRBV18 and J usage is TRBJ1-2; TRBD1 matches at 11 bases. The germline CDR1 and CDR2 sequences are KGHSH and LQKENI. This CDR3 has 14 residues. Trimming at V came to 3 bases and at J to 3 bases, leaving 0 bases not matched to a gene. The CDR3 DNA reads as TGTGCCAGCTCACCGGACAGGGGGCACTATGGCTACACCTTC. It specifies CASSPDRGHYGYTF.

V and J are TRBV27 and TRBJ1-1; weak D call: TRBD1 (6 bases). Looked up from germline, CDR1 is MNHEY and CDR2 is SMNVEV (reference sequence). Trimming pared 4 bases from V and 5 bases from J, leaving 20 bases between. The CDR3 has 16 residues. CDR3 nucleotide sequence: TGTGCCAGCAGTTCCCCGGTGGGGGGAGGGGGAACTGAAGCTTTCTTT. Its translation is CASSSPVGGGGTEAFF.

This CDR3 reads CASSHTTGNYGYTF. CDR3 coding DNA: TGTGCCAGCAGCCACACTACAGGGAACTATGGCTACACCTTC. V is TRBV28 and J is TRBJ1-2, with D perhaps matching TRBD1 (6 bases). CDR3 length: 14 amino acids. V was cut by 6 bases and J by 2 bases, with 13 bases left in between. CDR1 is MDHEN, CDR2 SYDVKM, per germline.